What follows are 11 T cell receptor beta chains derived from one specimen sequenced in a study of cytomegalovirus exposure and HLA in healthy donors. It was with 60 Vbeta and 13 Jbeta primers that the PCR ran. Method: immunoSEQ multiplex PCR; TCRdb's copy keeps in-frame clones and lacks some. The profile covers about 210,000 clones, with approximately 77% appearing a single time and approximately 3.6% taken by the ten largest. What was sequenced was PBMCs. All receptors derive from a man between 40 and 49 years old in good health and CMV-seropositive.

The V and J genes are TRBV7-9 and TRBJ2-7; the match to TRBD2 covers 11 bases. The CDR3 has 17 residues. V dropped 4 bases and J dropped 6; count of bases not matched to a gene: 14. Germline lookup yields CDR1 SEHNR and CDR2 FQNEAQ (reference sequence). CDR3 sequence (DNA): TGTGCCAGCAGCTCCAGGGAGGGTAGCGGGAGGGCTGGCGAGCAGTACTTC. It specifies CASSSREGSGRAGEQYF.

In its sample, this clone was seen once. The chain combines TRBV2 with TRBJ1-3, with 8 positions matching TRBD1. Germline CDR1 reads SNHLY; CDR2 reads FYNNEI. There are 14 residues in the CDR3. J gave up 2 bases and V 6 bases, and 3 bases lay outside the gene matches. This CDR3 is CASSGQGAGNTIYF. The CDR3 coding sequence is TGTGCCAGCAGCGGACAGGGAGCTGGAAACACCATATATTTT.

V is TRBV4-3 and J is TRBJ2-5; 7 bases map to TRBD1. V dropped 1 base and J dropped 6; count of bases not matched to a gene: 8. The CDR3 covers 15 residues. CDR1 and CDR2 from the germline V gene are LGHNA and YSLEER. This CDR3 is CASSQGPLGGQTQYF. DNA for the CDR3: TGCGCCAGCAGCCAAGGACCGCTAGGGGGCCAGACCCAGTACTTC.

Worth noting for this clone: The same CDR3 is also encoded by other DNA sequences in this sample. The gene calls are TRBV4-3 and TRBJ2-1; TRBD2 matches at 12 bases. Trimming at V came to 3 bases and at J to 4 bases, leaving 4 bases not matched to a gene. From germline, CDR1 is LGHNA and CDR2 YSLEER. The CDR3 spans 16 residues. The CDR3 region is CASSQGLAGGYNEQFF. DNA for the CDR3: TGCGCCAGCAGCCAGGGACTAGCGGGTGGGTACAATGAGCAGTTCTTC.

This chain connects TRBV19 to TRBJ2-1; 10 positions agree with TRBD2. CDR1 is LNHDA, CDR2 SQIVND, per germline (reference sequence). The ends lost 10 bases at V and 3 bases at J; junction bases unmatched: 6. The CDR3 is 14 amino acids. The DNA of the CDR3 is TGTGCCACCTCTAGCGGGGGAGACTACAATGAGCAGTTCTTC. Its protein is CATSSGGDYNEQFF. Drawing the rest from reference TRBV19 and TRBJ2-1, the complete variable domain is DGGITQSPKYLFRKEGQNVTLSCEQNLNHDAMYWYRQDPGQGLRLIYYSQIVNDFQKGDIAEGYSVSREKKESFPLTVTSAQKNPTAFYLCATSSGGDYNEQFFGPGTRLTVL.

The rearrangement uses TRBV7-8 and TRBJ1-3; D gene ambiguous. Germline-derived CDR1 and CDR2 are SGHVS and FQNEAQ. The germline V and J ends were trimmed by 2 bases and 0 bases, with 14 bases remaining between them. The CDR3 has 17 amino acids. CDR3 protein: CASSLPTSLRSGNTIYF. In DNA, the CDR3 is TGTGCCAGCAGCTTACCGACTTCTCTACGCTCTGGAAACACCATATATTTT.

The genes are TRBV5-4 and TRBJ2-7; D possibly corresponds to TRBD2 (6 bases). This CDR3 is 13 amino acids long. Between the trimmed V and J ends, which lost 0 bases and 5 bases, there was a span of 9 bases. Germline V gives CDR1 SGHNT, CDR2 YYREEE (reference sequence). The CDR3 spells CASSLGRADEQYF. The CDR3 nucleotides are TGTGCCAGCAGCTTGGGGAGGGCCGACGAGCAGTACTTC.

The J gene is TRBJ2-1, the V gene TRBV18, with D possibly being TRBD2 (5 bases). The germline gives CDR1 KGHSH, CDR2 LQKENI. The length of the CDR3 is 15 residues. Trimming removed 4 bases at V and 2 bases at J, with 12 bases between. This CDR3 reads CASSLVDSTYNEQFF. As DNA, the CDR3 is TGTGCCAGCTCACTAGTGGACTCAACCTACAATGAGCAGTTCTTC.

The rearrangement joins TRBV9 to TRBJ2-3; maybe TRBD1 (5 bases). Germline V gives CDR1 SGDLS, CDR2 YYNGEE. The CDR3 totals 15 residues. Trimming took 0 bases from V and 8 from J, leaving 16 bases between them. The CDR3 protein is CASSVGLGPQGTQYF. CDR3 sequence (DNA): TGTGCCAGCAGCGTAGGTTTGGGCCCGCAGGGTACGCAGTATTTT.

The chain employs TRBV27 and TRBJ1-1, with 7 bases matching TRBD1. The trim removed 5 bases at V and 8 bases at J, leaving 17 bases unmatched. The CDR3 extends over 16 amino acids. Germline-derived CDR1 and CDR2 are MNHEY and SMNVEV (reference sequence). CDR3 nucleotides: TGTGCCAGCAGTCCCCCCAAAGGGGACAGCCTCTTAGAAGCTTTCTTT. It codes for CASSPPKGDSLLEAFF.

The CDR3 bases are TGTGCCAGCAGTGAAGCGTATCAACAAATCTACGAGCAGTACTTC. It translates to CASSEAYQQIYEQYF. The rearrangement uses TRBV6-1 and TRBJ2-7; no clear D. V was trimmed by 0 bases and J by 3 bases, leaving 12 bases between them. The CDR3 has 15 amino acids. CDR1 and CDR2 from the germline V gene are MNHNS and SASEGT.